This T cell receptor (beta chain) was captured by sequencing in a study of cytomegalovirus exposure and HLA in healthy donors. The V end was cut by 2 bases, the J end by 2 bases, with 12 bases between. The CDR3 is made up of 14 amino acids. CDR1 and CDR2 from the germline V gene are GTSNPN and SVGIG (reference sequence). The table came from immunoSEQ multiplex PCR; TCRdb's copy has only in-frame clones and leaves some out. Found here are some 120,000 clones, 75% to 90% of them singletons; the top ten hold about 1%. This clonotype originated in a woman between 18 and 30 years old in good health and CMV-seronegative. The sequencing input was PBMCs. The rearrangement joins TRBV30 to TRBJ1-2; possible D gene TRBD1, 5 bases. The CDR3 region is CAWSKGVANYGYTF. DNA for the CDR3: TGTGCCTGGAGTAAAGGGGTGGCAAACTATGGCTACACCTTC. The whole variable domain, remainder taken from reference TRBV30 and TRBJ1-2, is SQTIHQWPATLVQPVGSPLSLECTVEGTSNPNLYWYRQAAGRGLQLLFYSVGIGQISSEVPQNLSASRPQDRQFILSSKKLLLSDSGFYLCAWSKGVANYGYTFGSGTRLTVV.